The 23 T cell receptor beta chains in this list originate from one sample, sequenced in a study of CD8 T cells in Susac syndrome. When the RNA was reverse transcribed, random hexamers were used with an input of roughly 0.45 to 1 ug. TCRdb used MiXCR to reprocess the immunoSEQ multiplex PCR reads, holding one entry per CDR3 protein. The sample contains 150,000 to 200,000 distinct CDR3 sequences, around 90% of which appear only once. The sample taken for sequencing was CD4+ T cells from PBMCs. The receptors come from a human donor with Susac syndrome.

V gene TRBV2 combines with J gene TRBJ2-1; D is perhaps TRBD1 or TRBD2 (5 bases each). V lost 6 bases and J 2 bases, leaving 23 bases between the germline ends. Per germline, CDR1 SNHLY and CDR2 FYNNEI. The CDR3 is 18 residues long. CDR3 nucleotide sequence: TGTGCCAGCAGCGCCGGGACGGCATTACGTGGGGCCTACAATGAGCAGTTCTTC. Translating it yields CASSAGTALRGAYNEQFF.

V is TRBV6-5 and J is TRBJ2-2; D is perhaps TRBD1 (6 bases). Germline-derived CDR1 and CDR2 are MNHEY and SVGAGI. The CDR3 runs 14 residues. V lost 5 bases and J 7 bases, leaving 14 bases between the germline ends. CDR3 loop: CASSALQGLGELFF. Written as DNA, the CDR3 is TGTGCCAGCAGTGCCCTACAGGGTCTCGGGGAGCTGTTTTTT.

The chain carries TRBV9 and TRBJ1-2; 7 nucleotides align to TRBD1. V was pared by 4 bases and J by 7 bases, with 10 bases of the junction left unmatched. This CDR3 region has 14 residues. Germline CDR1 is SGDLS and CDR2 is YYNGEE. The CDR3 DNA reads TGTGCCAGCAGCTACACCGGGACAGACAGTGGCTACACCTTC. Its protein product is CASSYTGTDSGYTF. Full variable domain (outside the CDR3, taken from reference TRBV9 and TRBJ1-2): DSGVTQTPKHLITATGQRVTLRCSPRSGDLSVYWYQQSLDQGLQFLIQYYNGEERAKGNILERFSAQQFPDLHSELNLSSLELGDSALYFCASSYTGTDSGYTFGSGTRLTVV.

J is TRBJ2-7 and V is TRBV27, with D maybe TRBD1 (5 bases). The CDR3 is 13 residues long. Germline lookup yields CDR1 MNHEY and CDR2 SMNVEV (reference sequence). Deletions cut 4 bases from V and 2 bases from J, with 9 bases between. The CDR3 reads CASSSDRPYEQYF. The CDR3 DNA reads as TGTGCCAGCAGTTCAGACAGACCCTACGAGCAGTACTTC.

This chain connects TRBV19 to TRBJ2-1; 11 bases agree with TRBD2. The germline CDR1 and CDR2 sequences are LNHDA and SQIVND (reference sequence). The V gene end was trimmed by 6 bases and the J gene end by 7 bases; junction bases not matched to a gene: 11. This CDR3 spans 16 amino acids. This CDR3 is CASSPLAGVIGNEQFF. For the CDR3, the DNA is TGTGCCAGTAGCCCACTAGCGGGAGTCATAGGGAATGAGCAGTTCTTC.

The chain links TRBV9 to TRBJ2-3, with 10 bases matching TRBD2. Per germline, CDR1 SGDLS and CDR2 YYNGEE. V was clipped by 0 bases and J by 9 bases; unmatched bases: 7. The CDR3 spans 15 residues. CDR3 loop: CASSVGGLAGDTQYF. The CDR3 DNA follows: TGTGCCAGCAGCGTAGGGGGGCTAGCGGGAGACACGCAGTATTTT. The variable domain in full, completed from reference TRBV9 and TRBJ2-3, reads DSGVTQTPKHLITATGQRVTLRCSPRSGDLSVYWYQQSLDQGLQFLIQYYNGEERAKGNILERFSAQQFPDLHSELNLSSLELGDSALYFCASSVGGLAGDTQYFGPGTRLTVL.

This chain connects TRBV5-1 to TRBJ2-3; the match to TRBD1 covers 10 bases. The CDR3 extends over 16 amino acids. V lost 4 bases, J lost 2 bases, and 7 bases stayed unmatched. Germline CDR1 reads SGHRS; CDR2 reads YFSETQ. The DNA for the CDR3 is TGCGCCAGCAGCACCGACAGGGGGCTGCACACAGATACGCAGTATTTT. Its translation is CASSTDRGLHTDTQYF.

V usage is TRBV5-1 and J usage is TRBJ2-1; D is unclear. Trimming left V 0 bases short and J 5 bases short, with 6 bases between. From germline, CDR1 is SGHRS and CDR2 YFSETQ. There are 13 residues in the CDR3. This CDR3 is CASSLGSHNEQFF. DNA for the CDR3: TGCGCCAGCAGCTTGGGTAGCCACAATGAGCAGTTCTTC.

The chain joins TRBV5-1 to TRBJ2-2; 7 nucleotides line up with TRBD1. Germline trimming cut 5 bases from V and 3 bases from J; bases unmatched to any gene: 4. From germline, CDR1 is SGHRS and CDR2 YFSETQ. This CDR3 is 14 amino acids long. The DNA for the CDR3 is TGCGCCAGCAGGACAGGGAGTCACACCGGGGAGCTGTTTTTT. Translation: CASRTGSHTGELFF.

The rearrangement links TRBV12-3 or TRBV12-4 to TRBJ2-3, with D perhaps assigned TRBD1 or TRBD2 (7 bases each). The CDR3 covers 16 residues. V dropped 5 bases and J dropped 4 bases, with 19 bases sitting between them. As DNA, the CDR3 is TGTGCCAGCAGTGCCCAGGGGGGGCAGGGCCCAGATACGCAGTATTTT. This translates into CASSAQGGQGPDTQYF.

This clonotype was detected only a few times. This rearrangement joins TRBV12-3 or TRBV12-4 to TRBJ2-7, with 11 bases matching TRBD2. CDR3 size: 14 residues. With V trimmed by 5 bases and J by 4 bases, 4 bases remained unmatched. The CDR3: CASSPTSGEYEQYF. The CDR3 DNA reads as TGTGCCAGCAGTCCGACTAGCGGGGAATACGAGCAGTACTTC.

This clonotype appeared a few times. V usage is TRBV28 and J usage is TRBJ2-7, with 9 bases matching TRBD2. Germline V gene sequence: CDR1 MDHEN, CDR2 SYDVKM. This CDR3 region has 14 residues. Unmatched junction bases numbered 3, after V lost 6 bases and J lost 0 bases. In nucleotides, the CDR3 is TGTGCCAGCAGGACTAGCGGTAGCTCCTACGAGCAGTACTTC. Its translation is CASRTSGSSYEQYF. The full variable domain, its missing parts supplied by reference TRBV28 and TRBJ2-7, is DVKVTQSSRYLVKRTGEKVFLECVQDMDHENMFWYRQDPGLGLRLIYFSYDVKMKEKGDIPEGYSVSREKKERFSLILESASTNQTSMYLCASRTSGSSYEQYFGPGTRLTVT.

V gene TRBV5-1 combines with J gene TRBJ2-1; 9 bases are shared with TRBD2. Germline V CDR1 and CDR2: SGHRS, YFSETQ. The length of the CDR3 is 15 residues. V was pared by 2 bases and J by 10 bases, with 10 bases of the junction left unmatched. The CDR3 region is CASSLNAGGPGEQFF. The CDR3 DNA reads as TGCGCCAGCAGCTTAAATGCGGGAGGGCCAGGCGAGCAGTTCTTC.

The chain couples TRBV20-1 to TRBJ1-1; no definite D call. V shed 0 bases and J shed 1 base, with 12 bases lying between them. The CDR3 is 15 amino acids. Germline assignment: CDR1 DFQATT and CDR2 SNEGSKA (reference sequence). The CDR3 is CSARDPGQRNTEAFF. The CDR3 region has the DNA TGCAGTGCTAGAGATCCAGGCCAAAGGAACACTGAAGCTTTCTTT.

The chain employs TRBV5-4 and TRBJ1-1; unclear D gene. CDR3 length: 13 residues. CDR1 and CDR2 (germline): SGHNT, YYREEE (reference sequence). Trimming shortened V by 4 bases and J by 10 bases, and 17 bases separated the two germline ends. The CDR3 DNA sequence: TGTGCCAGCAGCGTGGCACCCCCGCGGCCAGCTTTCTTT. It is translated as CASSVAPPRPAFF. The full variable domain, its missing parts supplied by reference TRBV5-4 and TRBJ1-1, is ETGVTQSPTHLIKTRGQQVTLRCSSQSGHNTVSWYQQALGQGPQFIFQYYREEENGRGNFPPRFSGLQFPNYSSELNVNALELDDSALYLCASSVAPPRPAFFGQGTRLTVV.

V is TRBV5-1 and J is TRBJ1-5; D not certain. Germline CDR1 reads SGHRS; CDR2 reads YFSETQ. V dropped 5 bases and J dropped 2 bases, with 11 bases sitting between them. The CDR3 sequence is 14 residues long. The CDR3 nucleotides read TGCGCCAGCAGTCCCGACCCAGGCAATCAGCCCCAGCATTTT. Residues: CASSPDPGNQPQHF. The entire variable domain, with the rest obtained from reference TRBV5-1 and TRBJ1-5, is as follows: KAGVTQTPRYLIKTRGQQVTLSCSPISGHRSVSWYQQTPGQGLQFLFEYFSETQRNKGNFPGRFSGRQFSNSRSEMNVSTLELGDSALYLCASSPDPGNQPQHFGDGTRLSIL.

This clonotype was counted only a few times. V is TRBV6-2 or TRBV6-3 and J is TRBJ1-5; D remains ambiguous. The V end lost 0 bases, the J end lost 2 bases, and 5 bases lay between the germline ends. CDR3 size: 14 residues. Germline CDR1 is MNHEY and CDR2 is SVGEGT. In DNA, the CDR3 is TGTGCCAGCAGTTACTCCGGAGGCAATCAGCCCCAGCATTTT. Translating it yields CASSYSGGNQPQHF.

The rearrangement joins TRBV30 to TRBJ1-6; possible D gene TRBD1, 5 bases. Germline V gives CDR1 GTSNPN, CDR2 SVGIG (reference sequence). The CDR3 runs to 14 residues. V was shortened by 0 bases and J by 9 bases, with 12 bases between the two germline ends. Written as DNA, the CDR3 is TGTGCCTGGAGTGTGAGGGGAGGTTTTTCACCCCTCCACTTT. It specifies CAWSVRGGFSPLHF.

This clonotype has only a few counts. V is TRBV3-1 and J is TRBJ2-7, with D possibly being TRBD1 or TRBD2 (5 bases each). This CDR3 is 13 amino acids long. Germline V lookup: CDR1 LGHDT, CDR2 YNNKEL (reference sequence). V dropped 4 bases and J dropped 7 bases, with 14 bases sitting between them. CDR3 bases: TGTGCCAGCAGCCCAAGAGGGGTGGCAGAGCAGTACTTC. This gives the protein CASSPRGVAEQYF.

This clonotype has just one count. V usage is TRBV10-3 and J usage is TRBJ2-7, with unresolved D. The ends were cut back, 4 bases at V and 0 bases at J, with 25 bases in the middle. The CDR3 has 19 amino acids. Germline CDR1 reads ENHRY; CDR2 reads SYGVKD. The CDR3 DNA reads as TGTGCCATCAGTGGCGTTTTTTTCGGCTCGCAGGCAAGCTCCTACGAGCAGTACTTC. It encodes CAISGVFFGSQASSYEQYF.

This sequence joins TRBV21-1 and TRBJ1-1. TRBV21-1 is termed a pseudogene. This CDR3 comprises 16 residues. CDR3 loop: CASSKWGRYSNTEAFF. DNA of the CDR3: TGTGCCAGCAGCAAATGGGGAAGATATTCGAACACTGAAGCTTTCTTT.

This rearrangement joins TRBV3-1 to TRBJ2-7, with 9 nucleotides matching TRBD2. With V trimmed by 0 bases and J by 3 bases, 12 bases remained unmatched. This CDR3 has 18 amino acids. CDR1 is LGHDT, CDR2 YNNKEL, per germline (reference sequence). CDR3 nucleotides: TGTGCCAGCAGCCAAGAATTCCCACATAGCGGGAGAGGCTACGAGCAGTACTTC. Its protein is CASSQEFPHSGRGYEQYF.

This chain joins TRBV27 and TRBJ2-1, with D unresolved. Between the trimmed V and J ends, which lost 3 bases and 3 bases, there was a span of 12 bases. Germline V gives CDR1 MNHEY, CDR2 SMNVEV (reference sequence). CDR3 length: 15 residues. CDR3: CASSLSGAYYNEQFF. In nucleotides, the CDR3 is TGTGCCAGCAGTTTGTCCGGAGCCTACTACAATGAGCAGTTCTTC.